These 10 T cell receptor beta chains were all obtained from the same sample, sequenced in a study of low-dose radiotherapy and immunotherapy resistance in tumors. TRAV- and TRBV-specific primers were used for first-strand cDNA, which covered alpha and beta chains. Amplification of TCRs used a constant-region primer and V-primer adapter for approximately 18 PCR cycles. TCRdb recomputed calls from the reads with MiXCR, one row per CDR3 protein. Altogether 95,000 to 100,000 distinct CDR3 sequences are present, around 21% being singletons, with the ten largest covering approximately 4%. Time point defined: after trial treatment. Treatment here: LDRT plus nivolumab, ipilimumab, low-dose cyclophosphamide and aspirin (RACIN trial). Source: PBMCs, taken after low-dose radiotherapy plus immunotherapy. The receptors were sampled from a male donor with prostate cancer.

V is TRBV5-4 and J is TRBJ2-3; D possibly corresponds to TRBD2 (7 bases). Germline V gives CDR1 SGHNT, CDR2 YYREEE (reference sequence). CDR3 length equals 17 residues. The germline V and J ends were trimmed by 4 bases and 0 bases, with 18 bases remaining between them. CDR3 sequence reads: CASSPPGGGLSTDTQYF. In DNA, the CDR3 is TGTGCCAGCAGCCCACCTGGCGGGGGCCTAAGCACAGATACGCAGTATTTT.

This clonotype was seen at least ten times. V usage is TRBV11-3 and J usage is TRBJ1-1; D gene unclear. The V gene's germline CDR1 is SGHNT and CDR2 YENEEA. The length of the CDR3 is 13 residues. The V end was cut by 5 bases, the J end by 1 base, with 8 bases between. CDR3 DNA sequence: TGTGCCAGCAGCCAGACCCAGAACACTGAAGCTTTCTTT. Its translation is CASSQTQNTEAFF. The entire variable domain, with the rest obtained from reference TRBV11-3 and TRBJ1-1, is as follows: EAGVVQSPRYKIIEKKQPVAFWCNPISGHNTLYWYLQNLGQGPELLIRYENEEAVDDSQLPKDRFSAERLKGVDSTLKIQPAELGDSAVYLCASSQTQNTEAFFGQGTRLTVV.

The CDR3 coding sequence is TGTGCCAGCAGCCTCTCAATAAGCTCTGGAAACACCATATATTTT. This gives the protein CASSLSISSGNTIYF. The chain couples TRBV7-2 to TRBJ1-3; no definite D call. The CDR3 has 15 residues. V was shortened by 5 bases and J by 0 bases, with 11 bases between the two germline ends. Germline V lookup: CDR1 SGHTA, CDR2 FQGNSA.

In its sample, this clonotype was seen many times. This rearrangement joins TRBV6-2 or TRBV6-3 to TRBJ1-1; no definite D call. Trimming stripped 6 bases from V and 10 bases from J, with 15 bases between. CDR1 MNHEY and CDR2 SVGEGT come from the germline V gene. This CDR3 is built from 12 residues. The CDR3 spells CASSQSLEGAFF. Written as DNA, the CDR3 is TGTGCCAGCAGCCAGAGTCTCGAAGGAGCTTTCTTT.

DNA for the CDR3: TGTGCCAGCAGACTAGCTGCCGATACGCAGTATTTT. It is translated as CASRLAADTQYF. The chain employs TRBV2 and TRBJ2-3; weak D call: TRBD2 (6 bases). The length of the CDR3 is 12 residues. With 6 bases removed from V and 6 bases from J, the gap between germline ends came to 10 bases. The germline CDR1 and CDR2 sequences are SNHLY and FYNNEI.

This clonotype was detected ten times or more. The J gene is TRBJ2-2, the V gene TRBV29-1; D perhaps matches TRBD1 (5 bases). Looked up from germline, CDR1 is SQVTM and CDR2 is ANQGSEA. Trimming cost V 4 bases and J 4 bases, with 13 bases left between them. CDR3 length: 14 residues. The CDR3 is CSVGERGGTGELFF. For the CDR3, the DNA is TGCAGCGTTGGTGAAAGGGGCGGCACCGGGGAGCTGTTTTTT.

The gene calls are TRBV4-3 and TRBJ1-1; the D is unclear. The germline V and J ends were trimmed by 4 bases and 0 bases, with 12 bases remaining between them. The CDR3 has 15 residues. Germline V gives CDR1 LGHNA, CDR2 YSLEER. The CDR3 DNA reads as TGCGCCAGCAGCCGCCCCGGTGCGGTGAACACTGAAGCTTTCTTT. Residues: CASSRPGAVNTEAFF.

This clonotype was counted a few times. This chain uses TRBV4-1 with TRBJ2-1, with TRBD2 matching over 8 bases. This CDR3 has 17 amino acids. From germline, CDR1 is MGHRA and CDR2 YSYEKL. The trim removed 3 bases at V and 4 bases at J, leaving 11 bases unmatched. The CDR3 loop reads CASSHIDGGGLYNEQFF. DNA for the CDR3: TGCGCCAGCAGCCATATAGACGGGGGGGGATTATACAATGAGCAGTTCTTC.

This clonotype has at least ten counts. Germline is not matched at one junction end, which may reflect a read error. J is TRBJ2-3 and V is TRBV12-3 or TRBV12-4, with 11 bases fitting TRBD2. This CDR3 region has 12 residues. Here the CDR3 reads CASSLAGGGQYF. In DNA form, the CDR3 reads TGTGCCAGCAGTCTAGCGGGGGGTGGGCAGTATTTT.

This clonotype was seen many times. This rearrangement joins TRBV9 to TRBJ2-5; D gene ambiguous. Trimming pared 0 bases from V and 1 base from J, leaving 16 bases between. Germline CDR1 reads SGDLS; CDR2 reads YYNGEE. This CDR3 has 17 amino acids. CDR3 in amino acids: CASSVGATRSTQETQYF. The CDR3 DNA follows: TGTGCCAGCAGCGTAGGGGCAACGAGGTCCACCCAAGAGACCCAGTACTTC.